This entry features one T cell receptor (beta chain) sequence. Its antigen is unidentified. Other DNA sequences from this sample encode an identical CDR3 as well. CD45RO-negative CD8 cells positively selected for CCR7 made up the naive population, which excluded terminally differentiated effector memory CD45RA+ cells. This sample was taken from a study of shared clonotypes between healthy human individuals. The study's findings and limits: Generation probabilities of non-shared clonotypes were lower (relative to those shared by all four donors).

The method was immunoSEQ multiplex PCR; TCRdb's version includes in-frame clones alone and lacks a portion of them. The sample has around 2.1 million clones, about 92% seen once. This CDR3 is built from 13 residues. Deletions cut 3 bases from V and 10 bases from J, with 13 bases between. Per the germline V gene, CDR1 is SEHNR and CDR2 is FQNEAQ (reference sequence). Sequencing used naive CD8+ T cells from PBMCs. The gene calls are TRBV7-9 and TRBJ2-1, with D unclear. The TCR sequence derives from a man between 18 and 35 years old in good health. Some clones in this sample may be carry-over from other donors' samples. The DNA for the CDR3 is TGTGCCAGCAGCTTCGGCAGCTCCGGCGAGCAGTTCTTC. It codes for CASSFGSSGEQFF.